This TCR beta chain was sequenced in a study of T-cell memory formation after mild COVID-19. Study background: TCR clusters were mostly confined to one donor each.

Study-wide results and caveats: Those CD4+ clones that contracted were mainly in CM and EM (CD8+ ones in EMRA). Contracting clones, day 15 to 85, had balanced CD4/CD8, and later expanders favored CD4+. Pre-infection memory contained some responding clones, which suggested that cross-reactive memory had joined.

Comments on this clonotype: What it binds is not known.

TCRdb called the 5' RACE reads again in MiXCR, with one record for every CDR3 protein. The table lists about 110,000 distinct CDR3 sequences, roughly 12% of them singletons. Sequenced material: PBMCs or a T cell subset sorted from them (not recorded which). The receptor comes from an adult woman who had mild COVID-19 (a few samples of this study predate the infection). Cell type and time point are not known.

In nucleotides, the CDR3 is TGCGCCAGCAGCCATTCGACAGGGGGCCTTGAGACCCAGTACTTC. Its translation is CASSHSTGGLETQYF. V gene TRBV4-3 combines with J gene TRBJ2-5, with TRBD1 matching over 10 bases. This CDR3 spans 15 amino acids. Germline CDR1 is LGHNA and CDR2 is YSLEER. With 3 bases clipped from V and 5 bases from J, the junction kept 6 bases outside the gene matches.